A selection of T cell receptor beta chains follows, all from one sample in a study of blood T cell repertoires in COVID-19. TCRdb's copy holds only in-frame clones and misses some; the assay was immunoSEQ multiplex PCR. The table lists roughly 32,000 clones, about nine tenths of them singletons. Sequencing input: peripheral blood. All receptors derive from a man aged 55 to 70 with active COVID-19. Each CDR3 is given with its conserved first and last residue.

cdr3_aa j_call v_call
CASSIGQARTEAFF TRBJ1-1 TRBV19
CAISEAWQGSSPLHF TRBJ1-6 TRBV10-3
CASSPDRGGNEKLFF TRBJ1-4 TRBV5-1
CASSQGQANTGELFF TRBJ2-2 TRBV4-1
CASSPSRGSGNEQFF TRBJ2-1 TRBV7-2
CASSLALSGGYEQYF TRBJ2-7 TRBV7-2
CASSRTSGRETQYF TRBJ2-5 TRBV14
CASSQQGPHYNEQFF TRBJ2-1 TRBV3-1/TRBV3-2
CASSEMSSNQPQHF TRBJ1-5 TRBV2
CASSELVALDTQYF TRBJ2-3 TRBV2
CASSSDRAGRETQYF TRBJ2-5 TRBV27
CASSQDQTGLSYEQYF TRBJ2-7 TRBV4-3
CASSTGGAFSPLHF TRBJ1-6 TRBV19
CASHPVAGTDTQYF TRBJ2-3 TRBV7-2
CATRIGQGFNQPQHF TRBJ1-5 TRBV6-5
CASSPTGKSHEQYF TRBJ2-7 TRBV18
CASSSQTGNQPQHF TRBJ1-5 TRBV7-9
CAAGTVSSYEQYF TRBJ2-7 TRBV10-3
CASSQDPSGRAGYEQYF TRBJ2-7 TRBV3-1/TRBV3-2
CASRIGDRVFHSPLHF TRBJ1-6 TRBV19
CSALTGGLGQPQHF TRBJ1-5 TRBV29-1
CASSEGVAGGPETQYF TRBJ2-5 TRBV2
CSVKSFGFANTGELFF TRBJ2-2 TRBV29-1
CAISGESSYNSPLHF TRBJ1-6 TRBV10-3
CASGGGAYEQYF TRBJ2-7 TRBV7-8
CASSVGTAGGYNEQFF TRBJ2-1 TRBV11-3
CSVEGATSGSYTQYF TRBJ2-3 TRBV29-1
CASSPGGGYLYEQYF TRBJ2-7 TRBV6-5
CASSPTERAGTGELFF TRBJ2-2 TRBV3-1/TRBV3-2
CASSLVASGGATDTQYF TRBJ2-3 TRBV7-2
CASSFDSYGYTF TRBJ1-2 TRBV2
CSAFGGVDGYTF TRBJ1-2 TRBV29-1
CSVTSETNTGELFF TRBJ2-2 TRBV29-1
CASSATGAGGTEAFF TRBJ1-1 TRBV9
CASSHNLNTEAFF TRBJ1-1 TRBV27
CASSPGTRSSYNEQFF TRBJ2-1 TRBV9
CASSQDYGDWTDTQYF TRBJ2-3 TRBV4-2
CASSLGSSNTEAFF TRBJ1-1 TRBV6-5
CASSQVGTPLSEQFF TRBJ2-1 TRBV4-3
CASSPQYNEQFF TRBJ2-1 TRBV9
CASSTGTTNSPLHF TRBJ1-6 TRBV7-9
CASSLMTGGELFF TRBJ2-2 TRBV7-3
CASSSQLTARETQYF TRBJ2-5 TRBV5-1
CASSVVRGSSSTDTQYF TRBJ2-3 TRBV9
CASSIRQDYGYTF TRBJ1-2 TRBV19
CASSISGRGEETQYF TRBJ2-5 TRBV19
CAISEGIGVGGNSPLHF TRBJ1-6 TRBV10-3
CASSPDPGQDYNEQFF TRBJ2-1 TRBV9
CASKAVFGEDTQYF TRBJ2-3 TRBV6-5
CASSQSRKLFF TRBJ1-4 TRBV16
CASSQVTSGGATDTQYF TRBJ2-3 TRBV4-2
CATSRDPSPGTEAFF TRBJ1-1 TRBV15
CASSPLGRADTQYF TRBJ2-3 TRBV7-9